The sequence of this T cell receptor beta chain was determined in a study of T cell responses to AZD1222 COVID-19 vaccine. This CDR3 has 14 residues. With 6 bases removed from V and 2 bases from J, the gap between germline ends came to 13 bases. Germline CDR1 and CDR2: MDHEN and SYDVKM. Profiling relied on immunoSEQ multiplex PCR, and the TCRdb table lists in-frame clones only, not all of them. Of about 48,000 clones in the sample, just over 85% were seen once. About this clone itself: Its specificity is not known.

Study-wide points: Spike-specific TCR breadth and depth went up after people got two AZD1222 doses. At baseline, seropositivity was found in only six AZD1222 recipients. Unmutated variant regions are reportedly targeted by nearly half of spike-specific TCRs.

The specimen comprised peripheral blood, sampled 28 days after the second AZD1222 dose. The TCR sequence derives from an adult who received the AZD1222 COVID-19 vaccine. The chain joins TRBV28 to TRBJ2-5, with D possibly called TRBD1 or TRBD2 (5 bases each). CDR3 loop: CASSLGTVQETQYF. The CDR3 DNA is TGTGCCAGCAGCCTAGGGACCGTACAAGAGACCCAGTACTTC.